This T cell receptor (beta chain) was sequenced for a study of siplizumab effects on memory and regulatory T cells. Points on this clone: Antigen specificity is unknown.

Only in-frame clones appear in the TCRdb table, and some are missing; sequencing was by immunoSEQ multiplex PCR. The sample lists about 120,000 clones, around 94% seen once, with around 1.7% in the top ten. Germline CDR1 SGHAT, CDR2 FQDESV (reference sequence). The CDR3 is made up of 15 amino acids. The ends lost 5 bases at V and 3 bases at J; junction bases unmatched: 3. Notes on the study in general: Naive T cells appeared more varied than memory cells and looked like key alloresponse contributors. Phenotypic classification as naive or memory proved unattainable for roughly 80-96% of proliferating CD4+ or CD8+ clones.

Sequences were obtained from non-Treg CD4+ T cells sorted from blood. J is TRBJ1-5 and V is TRBV11-1; 11 bases are a match to TRBD1. The receptor was derived from a human donor in good health. The CDR3 nucleotides are TGTGCCAGCAGCCGGGACAGGGGGGCCAATCAGCCCCAGCATTTT. Translated, it gives CASSRDRGANQPQHF.